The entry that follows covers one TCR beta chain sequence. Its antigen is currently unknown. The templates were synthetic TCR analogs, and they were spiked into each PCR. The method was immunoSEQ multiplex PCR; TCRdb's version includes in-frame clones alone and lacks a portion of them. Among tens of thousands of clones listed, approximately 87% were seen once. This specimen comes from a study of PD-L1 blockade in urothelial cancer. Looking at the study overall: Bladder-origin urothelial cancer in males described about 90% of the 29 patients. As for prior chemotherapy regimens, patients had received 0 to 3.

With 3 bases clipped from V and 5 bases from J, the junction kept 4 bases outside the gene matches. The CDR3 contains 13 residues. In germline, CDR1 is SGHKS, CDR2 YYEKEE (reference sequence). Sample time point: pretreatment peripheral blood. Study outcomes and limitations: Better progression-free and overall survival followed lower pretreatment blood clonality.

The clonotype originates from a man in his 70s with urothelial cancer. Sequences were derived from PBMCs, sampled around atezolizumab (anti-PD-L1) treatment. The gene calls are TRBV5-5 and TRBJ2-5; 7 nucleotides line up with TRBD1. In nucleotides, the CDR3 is TGTGCCAGCAGCTCGACAGGGCCGGAGACCCAGTACTTC. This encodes CASSSTGPETQYF. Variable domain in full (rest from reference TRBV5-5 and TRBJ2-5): DAGVTQSPTHLIKTRGQQVTLRCSPISGHKSVSWYQQVLGQGPQFIFQYYEKEERGRGNFPDRFSARQFPNYSSELNVNALLLGDSALYLCASSSTGPETQYFGPGTRLLVL.